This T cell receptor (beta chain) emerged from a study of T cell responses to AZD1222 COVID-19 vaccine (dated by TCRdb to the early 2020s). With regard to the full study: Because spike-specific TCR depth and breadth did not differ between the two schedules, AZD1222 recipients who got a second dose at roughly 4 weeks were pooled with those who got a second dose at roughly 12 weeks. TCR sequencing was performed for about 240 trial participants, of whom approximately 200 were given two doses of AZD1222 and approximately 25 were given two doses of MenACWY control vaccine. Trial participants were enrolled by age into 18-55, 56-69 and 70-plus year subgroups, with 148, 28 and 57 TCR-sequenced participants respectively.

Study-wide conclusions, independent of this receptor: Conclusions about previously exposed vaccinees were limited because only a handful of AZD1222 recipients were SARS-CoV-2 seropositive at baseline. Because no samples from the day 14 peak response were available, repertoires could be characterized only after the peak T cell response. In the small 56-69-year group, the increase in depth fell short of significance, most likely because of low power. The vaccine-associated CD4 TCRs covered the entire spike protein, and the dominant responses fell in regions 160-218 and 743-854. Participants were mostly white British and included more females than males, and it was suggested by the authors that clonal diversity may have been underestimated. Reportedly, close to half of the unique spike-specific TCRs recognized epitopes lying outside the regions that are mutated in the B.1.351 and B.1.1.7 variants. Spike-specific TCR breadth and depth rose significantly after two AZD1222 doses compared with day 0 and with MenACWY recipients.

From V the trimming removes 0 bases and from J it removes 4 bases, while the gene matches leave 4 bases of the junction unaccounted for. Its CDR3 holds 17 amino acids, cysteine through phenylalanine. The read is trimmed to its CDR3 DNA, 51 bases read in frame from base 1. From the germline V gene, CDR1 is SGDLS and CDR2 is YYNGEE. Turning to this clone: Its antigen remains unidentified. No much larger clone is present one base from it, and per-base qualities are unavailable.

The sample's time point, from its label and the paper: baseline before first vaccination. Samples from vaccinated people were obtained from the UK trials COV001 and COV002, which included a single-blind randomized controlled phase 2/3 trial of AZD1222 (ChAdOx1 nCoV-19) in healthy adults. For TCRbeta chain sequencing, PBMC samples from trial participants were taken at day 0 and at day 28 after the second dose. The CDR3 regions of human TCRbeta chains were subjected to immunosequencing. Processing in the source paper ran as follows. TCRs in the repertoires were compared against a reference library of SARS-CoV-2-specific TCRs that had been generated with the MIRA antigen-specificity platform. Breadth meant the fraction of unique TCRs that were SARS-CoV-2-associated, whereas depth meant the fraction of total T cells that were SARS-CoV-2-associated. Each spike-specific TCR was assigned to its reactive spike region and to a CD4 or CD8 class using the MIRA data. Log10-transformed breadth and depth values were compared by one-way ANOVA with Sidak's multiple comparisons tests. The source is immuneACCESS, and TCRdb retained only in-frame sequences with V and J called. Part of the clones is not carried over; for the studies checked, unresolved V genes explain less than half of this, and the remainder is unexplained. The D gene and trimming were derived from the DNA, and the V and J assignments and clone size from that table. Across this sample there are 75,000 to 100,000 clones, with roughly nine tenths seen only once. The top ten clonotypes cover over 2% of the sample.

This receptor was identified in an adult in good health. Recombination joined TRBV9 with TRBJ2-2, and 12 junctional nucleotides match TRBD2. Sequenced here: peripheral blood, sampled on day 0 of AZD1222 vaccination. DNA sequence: TGTGCCAGCAGCGTAGAGACTAGCGGGAGAGGCACCGGGGAGCTGTTTTTT. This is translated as CASSVETSGRGTGELFF.